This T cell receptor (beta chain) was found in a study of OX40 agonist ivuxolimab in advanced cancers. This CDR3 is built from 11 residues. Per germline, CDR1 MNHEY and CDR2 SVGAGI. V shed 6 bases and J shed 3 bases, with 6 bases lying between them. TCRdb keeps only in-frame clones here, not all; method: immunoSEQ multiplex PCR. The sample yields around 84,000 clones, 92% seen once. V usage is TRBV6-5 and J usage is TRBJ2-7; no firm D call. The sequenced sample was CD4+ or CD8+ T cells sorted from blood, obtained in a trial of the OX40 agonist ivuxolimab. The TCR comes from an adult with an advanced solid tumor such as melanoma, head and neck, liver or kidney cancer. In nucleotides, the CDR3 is TGTGCCAGCAGACAGAGCTACGAGCAGTACTTC. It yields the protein CASRQSYEQYF.